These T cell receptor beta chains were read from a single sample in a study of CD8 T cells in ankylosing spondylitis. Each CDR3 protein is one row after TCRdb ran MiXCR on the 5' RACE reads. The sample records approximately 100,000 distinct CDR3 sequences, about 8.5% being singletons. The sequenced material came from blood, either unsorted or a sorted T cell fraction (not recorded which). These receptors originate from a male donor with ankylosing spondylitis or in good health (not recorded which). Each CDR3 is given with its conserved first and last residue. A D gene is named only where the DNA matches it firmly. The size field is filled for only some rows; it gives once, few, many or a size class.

CASSPRQHGASGNTIYF | TGCGCCAGCAGCCCCAGACAGCATGGGGCCTCTGGAAACACCATATATTTT | - | TRBJ1-3 | - | TRBV4-3
CASSLSGRMETQYF | TGTGCCAGCAGTCTAAGCGGGAGAATGGAGACCCAGTACTTC | many | TRBJ2-5 | TRBD2 | TRBV12-3/TRBV12-4
CASSRGLAGGYEQYF | TGTGCCAGCAGCCGCGGACTAGCGGGTGGGTACGAGCAGTACTTC | many | TRBJ2-7 | TRBD2 | TRBV7-2
CASRATGHTEAFF | TGTGCCAGCAGGGCGACAGGGCACACTGAAGCTTTCTTT | many | TRBJ1-1 | TRBD1 | TRBV2
CASSYSRAYEQYF | TGTGCCAGCAGTTACTCTAGAGCCTACGAGCAGTACTTC | - | TRBJ2-7 | - | TRBV6-5
CAWRDRGQETQYF | TGTGCCTGGCGAGACAGGGGACAAGAGACCCAGTACTTC | many | TRBJ2-5 | TRBD1 | TRBV30
CASSLEGDFRTDTQYF | TGTGCCAGCAGCTTAGAGGGAGACTTTCGCACAGATACGCAGTATTTT | many | TRBJ2-3 | - | TRBV7-8
CASGSSRDRGRETQYF | TGTGCCAGCGGATCTTCCCGGGACAGGGGCCGGGAGACCCAGTACTTC | many | TRBJ2-5 | TRBD1 | TRBV7-6
CASSLAAAEQYF | TGTGCCAGCAGTTTAGCCGCTGCGGAGCAGTACTTC | - | TRBJ2-7 | - | TRBV6-2/TRBV6-3
CSARRGQGTLNEQFF | TGCAGTGCTAGAAGGGGACAGGGGACCCTCAATGAGCAGTTCTTC | medium-sized | TRBJ2-1 | TRBD1 | TRBV20-1
CSASGGTVGNIQYF | TGCAGTGCTAGTGGGGGGACAGTGGGGAACATTCAGTACTTC | many | TRBJ2-4 | - | TRBV20-1
CASSFDRTENIYGYTF | TGTGCCAGCAGTTTTGATAGGACAGAAAATATCTATGGCTACACCTTC | many | TRBJ1-2 | - | TRBV12-3/TRBV12-4
CSANPSSSGRRDTQYF | TGCAGTGCTAACCCTTCGTCTAGCGGGAGGCGAGATACGCAGTATTTT | many | TRBJ2-3 | TRBD2 | TRBV20-1
CASSSTSGTDTQYF | TGTGCCAGCAGCTCGACTAGCGGCACAGATACGCAGTATTTT | many | TRBJ2-3 | TRBD2 | TRBV5-4
CASSRSGTSGRARNEQFF | TGTGCCAGCAGCCGCTCCGGGACTAGCGGGAGGGCCAGGAATGAGCAGTTCTTC | many | TRBJ2-1 | TRBD2 | TRBV11-2
CASSQEGSYTGELFF | TGCGCCAGCAGCCAAGAAGGCAGCTACACCGGGGAGCTGTTTTTT | many | TRBJ2-2 | - | TRBV4-1
CASSIILEYTGELFF | TGTGCCAGTAGTATAATCCTTGAATACACCGGGGAGCTGTTTTTT | many | TRBJ2-2 | - | TRBV19
CASSLGLAVGDTQYF | TGTGCCAGCTCACTGGGACTAGCGGTCGGCGATACGCAGTATTTT | many | TRBJ2-3 | TRBD2 | TRBV18
CANQGVQADTQYF | TGTGCCAACCAGGGGGTGCAGGCAGATACGCAGTATTTT | many | TRBJ2-3 | TRBD1 | TRBV2
CASRDITFATNEKLFF | TGTGCCAGCAGGGATATAACCTTTGCAACTAATGAAAAACTGTTTTTT | many | TRBJ1-4 | - | TRBV6-1
CASSLDTTRPPTGPSYEQYF | TGCGCCAGCAGCTTGGATACCACGAGGCCACCAACAGGGCCCTCCTACGAGCAGTACTTC | many | TRBJ2-7 | - | TRBV5-1
CASSTGLAVYNEQFF | TGTGCCAGCAGTACCGGACTAGCGGTCTACAATGAGCAGTTCTTC | - | TRBJ2-1 | TRBD2 | TRBV12-3/TRBV12-4
CASSQVYRDRAGNTIYF | TGCGCCAGCAGCCAAGTATACCGGGACAGGGCTGGAAACACCATATATTTT | many | TRBJ1-3 | TRBD1 | TRBV4-1
CASSPSGGEYTGELFF | TGTGCCAGCTCACCGTCGGGGGGAGAATACACCGGGGAGCTGTTTTTT | - | TRBJ2-2 | TRBD2 | TRBV18
CAISESRFAYEQYF | TGTGCCATCAGTGAGTCCCGCTTTGCCTACGAGCAGTACTTC | - | TRBJ2-7 | - | TRBV10-3
CASSQRGDPDTQYF | TGCGCCAGCAGCCAGCGGGGGGATCCAGATACGCAGTATTTT | many | TRBJ2-3 | TRBD2 | TRBV4-3
CASSLRQGGYTF | TGTGCCAGCAGCCTGAGACAGGGTGGCTACACCTTC | many | TRBJ1-2 | TRBD1 | TRBV5-6
CASSPAGDSYNEQFF | TGTGCCAGCTCACCTGCGGGGGATTCCTACAATGAGCAGTTCTTC | many | TRBJ2-1 | TRBD2 | TRBV18
CASSQGGLAGSYNEQFF | TGTGCCAGCAGCCAAGGGGGACTAGCGGGATCCTACAATGAGCAGTTCTTC | many | TRBJ2-1 | TRBD2 | TRBV4-2
CASSYNDRTYSNQPQHF | TGCGCCAGCAGCTACAACGACAGGACCTATAGCAATCAGCCCCAGCATTTT | many | TRBJ1-5 | - | TRBV5-1
CASRPDSRTEAFF | TGTGCCAGCAGACCTGACAGTCGGACTGAAGCTTTCTTT | many | TRBJ1-1 | - | TRBV11-2
CASSEERDTEAFF | TGTGCCAGCAGTGAAGAGCGGGACACTGAAGCTTTCTTT | many | TRBJ1-1 | - | TRBV2
CASSQDFYEQFF | TGCGCCAGCAGCCAAGATTTCTACGAGCAGTTCTTC | many | TRBJ2-1 | - | TRBV4-1
CASSLEPVLAGTGELFF | TGTGCCAGCAGCTTAGAGCCGGTACTAGCGGGTACCGGGGAGCTGTTTTTT | many | TRBJ2-2 | TRBD2 | TRBV11-2